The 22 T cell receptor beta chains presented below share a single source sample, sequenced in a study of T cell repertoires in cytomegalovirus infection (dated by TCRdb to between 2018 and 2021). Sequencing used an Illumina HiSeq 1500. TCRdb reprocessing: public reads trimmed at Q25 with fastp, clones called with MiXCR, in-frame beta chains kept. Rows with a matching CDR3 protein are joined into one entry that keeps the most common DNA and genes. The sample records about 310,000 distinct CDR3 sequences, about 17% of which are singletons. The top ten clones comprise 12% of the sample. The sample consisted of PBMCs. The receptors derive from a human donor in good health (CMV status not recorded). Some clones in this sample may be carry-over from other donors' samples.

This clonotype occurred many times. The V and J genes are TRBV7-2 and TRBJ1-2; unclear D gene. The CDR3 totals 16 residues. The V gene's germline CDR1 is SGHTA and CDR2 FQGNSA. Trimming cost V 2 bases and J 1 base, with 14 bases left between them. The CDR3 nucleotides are TGTGCCAGCAGCTTACCCGACCGGCTGCTTAACTATGGCTACACCTTC. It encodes CASSLPDRLLNYGYTF.

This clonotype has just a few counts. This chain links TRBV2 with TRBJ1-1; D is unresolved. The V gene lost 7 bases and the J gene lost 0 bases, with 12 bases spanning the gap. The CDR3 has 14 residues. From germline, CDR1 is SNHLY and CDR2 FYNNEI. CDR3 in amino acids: CASTEGRMNTEAFF. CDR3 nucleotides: TGTGCCAGCACCGAGGGCAGGATGAACACTGAAGCTTTCTTT.

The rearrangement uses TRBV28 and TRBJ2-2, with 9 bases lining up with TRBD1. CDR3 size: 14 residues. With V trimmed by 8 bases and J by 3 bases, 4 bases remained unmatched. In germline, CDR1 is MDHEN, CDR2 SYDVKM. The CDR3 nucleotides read TGTGCCAGCCTACAGGGGGCTTACACCGGGGAGCTGTTTTTT. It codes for CASLQGAYTGELFF.

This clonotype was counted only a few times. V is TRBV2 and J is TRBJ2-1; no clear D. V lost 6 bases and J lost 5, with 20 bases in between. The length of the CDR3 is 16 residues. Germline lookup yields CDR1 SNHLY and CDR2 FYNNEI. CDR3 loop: CASRKSGPPPNNEQFF. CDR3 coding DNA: TGTGCCAGCAGAAAATCTGGCCCCCCCCCCAACAATGAGCAGTTCTTC.

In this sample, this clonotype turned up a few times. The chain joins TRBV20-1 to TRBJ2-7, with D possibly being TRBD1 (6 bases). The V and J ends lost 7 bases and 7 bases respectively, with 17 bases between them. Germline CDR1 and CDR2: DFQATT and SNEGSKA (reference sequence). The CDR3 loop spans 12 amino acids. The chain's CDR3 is CSGNEQGREQYF. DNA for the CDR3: TGCAGTGGCAACGAACAGGGACGGGAGCAGTACTTC.

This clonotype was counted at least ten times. CDR3 in DNA: TGTGCCAGCAGCTTAGGGCTAGCTTCCGATACGCAGTATTTT. Translated: CASSLGLASDTQYF. The V and J genes are TRBV7-2 and TRBJ2-3, with a tentative D call TRBD2 (5 bases). The CDR3 is 14 residues long. V was clipped by 1 base and J by 6 bases, with 11 bases between them. Germline V lookup: CDR1 SGHTA, CDR2 FQGNSA.

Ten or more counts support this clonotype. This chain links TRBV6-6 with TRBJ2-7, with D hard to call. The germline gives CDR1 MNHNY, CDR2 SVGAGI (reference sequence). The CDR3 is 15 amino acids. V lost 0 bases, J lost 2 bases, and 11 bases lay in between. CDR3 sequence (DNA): TGTGCCAGCAGTTACTCGACACAGCGTACCTACGAGCAGTACTTC. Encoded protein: CASSYSTQRTYEQYF.

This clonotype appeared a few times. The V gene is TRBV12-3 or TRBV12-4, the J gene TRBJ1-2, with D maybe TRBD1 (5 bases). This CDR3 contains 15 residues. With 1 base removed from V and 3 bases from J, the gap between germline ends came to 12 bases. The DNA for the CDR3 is TGTGCCAGCAGTTTAGGGGCCGGGACTGACTATGGCTACACCTTC. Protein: CASSLGAGTDYGYTF.

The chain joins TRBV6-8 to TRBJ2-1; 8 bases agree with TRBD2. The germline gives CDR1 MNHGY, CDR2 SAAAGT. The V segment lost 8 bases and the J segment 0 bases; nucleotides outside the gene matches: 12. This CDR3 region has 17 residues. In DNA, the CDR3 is TGTGCCAGCCGATGGGGGAGCGGGGGCAGCTCCTACAATGAGCAGTTCTTC. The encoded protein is CASRWGSGGSSYNEQFF.

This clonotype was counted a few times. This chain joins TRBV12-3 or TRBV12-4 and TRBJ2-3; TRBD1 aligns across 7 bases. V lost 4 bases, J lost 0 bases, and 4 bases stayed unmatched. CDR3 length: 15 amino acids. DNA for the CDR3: TGTGCCAGCAGTTGGCAGACAGGGAGCACAGATACGCAGTATTTT. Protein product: CASSWQTGSTDTQYF.

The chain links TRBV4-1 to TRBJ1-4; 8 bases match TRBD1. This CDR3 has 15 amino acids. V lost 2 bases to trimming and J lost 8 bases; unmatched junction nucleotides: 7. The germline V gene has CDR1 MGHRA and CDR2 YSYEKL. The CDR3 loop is CASSQPDRAAEKLFF. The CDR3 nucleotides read TGCGCCAGCAGCCAACCGGACAGGGCGGCCGAAAAACTGTTTTTT.

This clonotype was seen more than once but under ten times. In DNA form, the CDR3 reads TGTGCCAGCAGCTTAGCCCGAGCCGGGAAGGACTATGGCTACACCTTC. Its translation: CASSLARAGKDYGYTF. J is TRBJ1-2 and V is TRBV13; D is uncertain. There are 16 residues in the CDR3. Germline V gene lookup returns CDR1 PRHDT and CDR2 FYEKMQ (reference sequence). V shed 1 base and J shed 3 bases, with 15 bases lying between them.

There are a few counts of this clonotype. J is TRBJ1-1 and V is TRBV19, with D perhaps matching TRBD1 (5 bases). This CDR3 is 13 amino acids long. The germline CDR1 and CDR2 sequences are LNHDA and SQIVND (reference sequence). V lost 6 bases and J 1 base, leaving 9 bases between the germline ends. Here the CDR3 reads CASRFRANTEAFF. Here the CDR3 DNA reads TGTGCCAGTAGGTTCAGGGCGAACACTGAAGCTTTCTTT.

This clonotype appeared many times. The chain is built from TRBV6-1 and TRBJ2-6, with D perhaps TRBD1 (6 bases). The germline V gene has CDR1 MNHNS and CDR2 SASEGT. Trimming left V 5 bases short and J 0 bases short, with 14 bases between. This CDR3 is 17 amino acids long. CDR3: CASSPHRASSGANVLTF. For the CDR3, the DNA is TGTGCCAGCAGTCCCCACAGGGCAAGCTCTGGGGCCAACGTCCTGACTTTC.

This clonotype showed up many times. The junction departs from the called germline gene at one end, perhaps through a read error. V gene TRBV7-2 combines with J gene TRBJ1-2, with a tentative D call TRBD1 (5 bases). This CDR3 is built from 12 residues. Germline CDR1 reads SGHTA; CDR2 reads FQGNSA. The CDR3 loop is CASSLAGYGYTF. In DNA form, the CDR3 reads TGTGCCAGCAGCCTAGCAGGGTATGGCTACACCTTC.

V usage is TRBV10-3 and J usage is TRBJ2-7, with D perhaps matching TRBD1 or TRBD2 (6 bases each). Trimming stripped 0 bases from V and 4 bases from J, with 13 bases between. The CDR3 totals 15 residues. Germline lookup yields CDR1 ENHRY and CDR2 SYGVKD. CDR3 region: CAISESTGAGYEQYF. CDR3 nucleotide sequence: TGTGCCATCAGTGAGTCTACGGGGGCGGGGTACGAGCAGTACTTC.

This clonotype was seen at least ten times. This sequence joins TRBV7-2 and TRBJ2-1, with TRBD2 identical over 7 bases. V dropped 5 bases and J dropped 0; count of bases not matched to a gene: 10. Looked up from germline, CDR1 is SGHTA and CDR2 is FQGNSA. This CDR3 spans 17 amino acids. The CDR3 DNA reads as TGTGCCAGCAGCCGATGGGGGGGACTGAGCTCCTACAATGAGCAGTTCTTC. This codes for CASSRWGGLSSYNEQFF.

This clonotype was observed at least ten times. CDR3 sequence: CASSLGTGRGNTGELFF. The CDR3 DNA is TGTGCCAGCAGCCTCGGGACAGGGAGGGGAAACACCGGGGAGCTGTTTTTT. The rearrangement links TRBV7-2 to TRBJ2-2; 9 bases are a match to TRBD1. Germline V gene lookup returns CDR1 SGHTA and CDR2 FQGNSA. J gave up 2 bases and V 5 bases, and 9 bases lay outside the gene matches. The CDR3 runs to 17 residues.

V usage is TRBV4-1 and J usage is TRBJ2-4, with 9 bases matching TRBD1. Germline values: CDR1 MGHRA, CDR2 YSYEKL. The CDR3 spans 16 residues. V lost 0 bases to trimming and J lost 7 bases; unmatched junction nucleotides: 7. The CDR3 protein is CASSQDPNRGLNIQYF. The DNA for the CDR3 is TGCGCCAGCAGCCAAGATCCCAACAGGGGGCTCAACATTCAGTACTTC.

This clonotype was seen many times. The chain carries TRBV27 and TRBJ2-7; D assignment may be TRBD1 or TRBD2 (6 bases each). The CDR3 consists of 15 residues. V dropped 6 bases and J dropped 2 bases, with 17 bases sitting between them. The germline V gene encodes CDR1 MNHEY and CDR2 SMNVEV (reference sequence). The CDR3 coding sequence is TGTGCCAGCAGAGGGGTGGGGGGCCGCACCTACGAGCAGTACTTC. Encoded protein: CASRGVGGRTYEQYF.

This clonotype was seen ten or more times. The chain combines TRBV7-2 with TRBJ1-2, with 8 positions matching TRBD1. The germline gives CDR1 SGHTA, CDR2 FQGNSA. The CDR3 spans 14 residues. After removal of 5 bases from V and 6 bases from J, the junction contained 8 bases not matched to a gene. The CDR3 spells CASSPIDRGNGYTF. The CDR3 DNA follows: TGTGCCAGCAGCCCTATCGACAGGGGAAATGGCTACACCTTC.

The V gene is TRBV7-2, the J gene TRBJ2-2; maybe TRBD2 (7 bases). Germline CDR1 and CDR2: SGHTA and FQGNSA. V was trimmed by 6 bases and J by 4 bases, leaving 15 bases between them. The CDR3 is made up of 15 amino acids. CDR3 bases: TGTGCCAGCAGTTACGGGGGGCCGATCACCGGGGAGCTGTTTTTT. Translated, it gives CASSYGGPITGELFF.